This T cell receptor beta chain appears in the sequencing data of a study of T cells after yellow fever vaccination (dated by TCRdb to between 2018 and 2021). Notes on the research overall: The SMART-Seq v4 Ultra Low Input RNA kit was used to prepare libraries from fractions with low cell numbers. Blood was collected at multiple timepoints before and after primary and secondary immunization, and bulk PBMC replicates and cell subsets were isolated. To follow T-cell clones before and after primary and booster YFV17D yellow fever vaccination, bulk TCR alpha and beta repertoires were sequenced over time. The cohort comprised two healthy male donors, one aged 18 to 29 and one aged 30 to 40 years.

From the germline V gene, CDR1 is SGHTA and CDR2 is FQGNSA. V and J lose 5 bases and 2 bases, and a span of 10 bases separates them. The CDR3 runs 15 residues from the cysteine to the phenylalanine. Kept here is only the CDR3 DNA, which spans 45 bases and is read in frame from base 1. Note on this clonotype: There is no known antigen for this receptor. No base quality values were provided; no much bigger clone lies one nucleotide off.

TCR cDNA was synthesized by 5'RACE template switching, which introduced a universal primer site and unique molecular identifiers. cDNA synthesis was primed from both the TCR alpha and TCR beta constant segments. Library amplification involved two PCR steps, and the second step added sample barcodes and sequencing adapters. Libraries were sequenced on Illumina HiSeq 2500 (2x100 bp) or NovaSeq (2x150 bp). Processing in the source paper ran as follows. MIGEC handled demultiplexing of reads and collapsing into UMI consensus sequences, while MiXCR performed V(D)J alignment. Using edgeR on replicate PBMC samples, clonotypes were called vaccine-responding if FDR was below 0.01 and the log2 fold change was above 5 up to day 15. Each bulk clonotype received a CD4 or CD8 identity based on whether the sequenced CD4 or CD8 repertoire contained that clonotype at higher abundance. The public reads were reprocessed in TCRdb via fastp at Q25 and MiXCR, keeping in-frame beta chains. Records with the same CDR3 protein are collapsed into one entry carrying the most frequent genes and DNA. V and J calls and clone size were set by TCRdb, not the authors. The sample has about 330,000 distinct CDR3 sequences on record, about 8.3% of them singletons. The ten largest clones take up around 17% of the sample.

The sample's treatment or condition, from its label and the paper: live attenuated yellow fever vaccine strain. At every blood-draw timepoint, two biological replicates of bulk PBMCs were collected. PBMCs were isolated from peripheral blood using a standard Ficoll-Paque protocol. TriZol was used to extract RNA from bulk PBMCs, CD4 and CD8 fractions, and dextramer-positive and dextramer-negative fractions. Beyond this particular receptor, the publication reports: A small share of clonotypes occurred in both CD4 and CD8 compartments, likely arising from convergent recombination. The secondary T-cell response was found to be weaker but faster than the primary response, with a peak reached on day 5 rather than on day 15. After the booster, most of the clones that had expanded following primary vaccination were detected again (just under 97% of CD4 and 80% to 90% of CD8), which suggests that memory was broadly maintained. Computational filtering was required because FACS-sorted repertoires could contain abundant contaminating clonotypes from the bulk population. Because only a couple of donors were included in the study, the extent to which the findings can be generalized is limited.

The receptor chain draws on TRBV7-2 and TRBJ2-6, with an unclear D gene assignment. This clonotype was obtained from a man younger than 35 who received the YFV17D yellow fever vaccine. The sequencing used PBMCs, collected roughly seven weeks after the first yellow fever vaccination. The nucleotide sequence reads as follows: TGTGCCAGCAGCCCCGGATACCCTGGGGCCAACGTCCTGACTTTC. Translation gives CASSPGYPGANVLTF.